These 13 T cell receptor beta chains share one sample of origin, sequenced in a study of early T cells in non-severe SARS-CoV-2 infection. TCRdb reprocessed the 5' RACE reads via MiXCR and lists one record per CDR3 protein. The table shows about 44,000 distinct CDR3 sequences, with 23% occurring only once. This specimen consisted of whole blood, obtained at baseline. These receptors were obtained from an adult who was a healthcare worker with PCR-confirmed SARS-CoV-2 infection or an uninfected control (not recorded which).

The sample holds a few counts of this clonotype. An end of the junction does not agree with germline; a read error may underlie this. This chain joins TRBV5-5 and TRBJ2-4; D perhaps matches TRBD1 (5 bases). The germline V gene has CDR1 SGHKS and CDR2 YYEKEE (reference sequence). This CDR3 contains 13 residues. CDR3 sequence (DNA): TGTGCCAGCAGCTTGGATGGGGCCGGGTTCAGGGTCTTC. The encoded protein is CASSLDGAGFRVF.

This chain uses TRBV19 with TRBJ1-1; a possible D gene is TRBD1 (5 bases). Trimming left V 3 bases short and J 1 base short, with 18 bases between. The CDR3 loop spans 17 amino acids. The germline V gene has CDR1 LNHDA and CDR2 SQIVND (reference sequence). The CDR3, as DNA: TGTGCCAGTAGTATTATTCAGAGGAGAGGGGCGAACACTGAAGCTTTCTTT. It encodes CASSIIQRRGANTEAFF.

This chain joins TRBV4-1 and TRBJ2-1; weak D call: TRBD2 (5 bases). The ends were cut back, 1 base at V and 4 bases at J, with 11 bases in the middle. CDR1 and CDR2 from the germline V gene are MGHRA and YSYEKL. This CDR3 comprises 15 residues. As DNA, the CDR3 is TGCGCCAGCAGCCAAGGCCCGGGGAGTTACAATGAGCAGTTCTTC. This encodes CASSQGPGSYNEQFF.

This CDR3 reads CSAGTSGNQETQYF. For the CDR3, the DNA is TGCAGCGCCGGCACCAGCGGAAACCAAGAGACCCAGTACTTC. This sequence joins TRBV29-1 and TRBJ2-5, with D tentatively TRBD2 (5 bases). The V end lost 7 bases, the J end lost 0 bases, and 15 bases lay between the germline ends. CDR3 size: 14 residues. Germline V gene data show CDR1 as SQVTM and CDR2 as ANQGSEA.

The genes are TRBV19 and TRBJ1-5; D not resolved. The CDR3 loop spans 15 amino acids. From germline, CDR1 is LNHDA and CDR2 SQIVND (reference sequence). Trimming stripped 1 base from V and 4 bases from J, with 11 bases between. CDR3 amino acids: CASSIGPPENQPQHF. The DNA of the CDR3 is TGTGCCAGTAGTATAGGACCGCCGGAAAATCAGCCCCAGCATTTT.

At least ten counts were recorded for this clonotype. The V call is TRBV12-3 or TRBV12-4, the J call TRBJ1-6; 10 positions match TRBD1. V was pared by 2 bases and J by 9 bases, with 4 bases of the junction left unmatched. This CDR3 region has 15 residues. The DNA for the CDR3 is TGTGCCAGCAGTTTACCGACAGGGGGCCCTTCACCCCTCCACTTT. Its translation: CASSLPTGGPSPLHF.

The chain employs TRBV7-6 and TRBJ1-2, with 7 bases aligning to TRBD1. Germline values: CDR1 SGHVS, CDR2 FNYEAQ. V shed 1 base and J 5 bases; nucleotides not matched to a gene: 4. The CDR3 loop spans 14 amino acids. The CDR3 DNA is TGTGCCAGCAGCTTAGAAAGGACAGGTTATGGCTACACCTTC. This gives the protein CASSLERTGYGYTF.

V and J are TRBV6-2 or TRBV6-3 and TRBJ1-6; D ambiguous. Trimming stripped 8 bases from V and 0 bases from J, with 14 bases between. CDR1 and CDR2 (germline): MNHEY, SVGEGT. This CDR3 has 16 amino acids. The CDR3 reads CASGEVRSSYNSPLHF. In DNA, the CDR3 is TGTGCCAGCGGGGAGGTCAGAAGCTCCTATAATTCACCCCTCCACTTT.

This clonotype was seen more than once but under ten times. This rearrangement joins TRBV7-2 to TRBJ1-1; TRBD1 is a possible D gene (6 bases). This CDR3 spans 13 amino acids. In germline, CDR1 is SGHTA, CDR2 FQGNSA. Deletions cut 8 bases from V and 6 bases from J, with 16 bases between. The CDR3 nucleotides read TGTGCCAGCCGCAAGCCGGGGGCGGCTGAAGCTTTCTTT. Residues: CASRKPGAAEAFF.

This clonotype was seen a few times. At one end, the junction sequence differs from germline, possibly due to a read error. The chain links TRBV2 to TRBJ1-2; D uncertain. The CDR3 totals 12 residues. The germline V gene has CDR1 SNHLY and CDR2 FYNNEI. CDR3 DNA: TGTGCCAGCAGTGGGGAGGGCGGAGGCTCCACCTTC. Its translation is CASSGEGGGSTF.

This clonotype has ten or more counts. The rearrangement links TRBV6-6 to TRBJ2-1; TRBD1 matches at 12 bases. The trim removed 0 bases at V and 6 bases at J, leaving 6 bases unmatched. The V gene's germline CDR1 is MNHNY and CDR2 SVGAGI (reference sequence). CDR3 length equals 17 residues. The DNA of the CDR3 is TGTGCCAGCAGTTACTCGACATGGGACAGGGGGCGCAATGAGCAGTTCTTC. Its protein product is CASSYSTWDRGRNEQFF.

The chain uses TRBV27 and TRBJ1-2, with D possibly being TRBD1 (6 bases). Germline V gives CDR1 MNHEY, CDR2 SMNVEV (reference sequence). CDR3 length: 15 amino acids. V shed 7 bases and J shed 4 bases, with 19 bases lying between them. The CDR3 DNA follows: TGTGCCAGCACCCCAGCAGGGGAGGTTCCCTATGGCTACACCTTC. Translation gives CASTPAGEVPYGYTF.

The gene calls are TRBV6-2 or TRBV6-3 and TRBJ2-3, with D perhaps TRBD2 (5 bases). The germline CDR1 and CDR2 sequences are MNHEY and SVGEGT. V was clipped by 5 bases and J by 3 bases, with 12 bases between them. The CDR3 spans 14 residues. The CDR3 protein is CASSQFEGTDTQYF. CDR3 DNA sequence: TGTGCCAGCAGTCAGTTTGAGGGAACAGATACGCAGTATTTT.